This T cell receptor (beta chain) was retrieved from a study of control samples from healthy donors and cancer patients. The table came from immunoSEQ multiplex PCR; TCRdb's copy has only in-frame clones and leaves some out. The sample has hundreds of thousands of clones; 75% to 95% are singletons. The CDR3 runs 14 residues. Trimming cost V 1 base and J 0 bases, with 7 bases left between them. The V gene's germline CDR1 is SGHDT and CDR2 YYEEEE. Sequencing was performed on PBMCs. The chain joins TRBV5-6 to TRBJ1-1; the D is unclear. The clonotype was recovered from a man aged 40-49 years with head and neck cancer. This chain's CDR3 is CASSLRALNTEAFF. The DNA of the CDR3 is TGTGCCAGCAGCTTGCGGGCTCTGAACACTGAAGCTTTCTTT.